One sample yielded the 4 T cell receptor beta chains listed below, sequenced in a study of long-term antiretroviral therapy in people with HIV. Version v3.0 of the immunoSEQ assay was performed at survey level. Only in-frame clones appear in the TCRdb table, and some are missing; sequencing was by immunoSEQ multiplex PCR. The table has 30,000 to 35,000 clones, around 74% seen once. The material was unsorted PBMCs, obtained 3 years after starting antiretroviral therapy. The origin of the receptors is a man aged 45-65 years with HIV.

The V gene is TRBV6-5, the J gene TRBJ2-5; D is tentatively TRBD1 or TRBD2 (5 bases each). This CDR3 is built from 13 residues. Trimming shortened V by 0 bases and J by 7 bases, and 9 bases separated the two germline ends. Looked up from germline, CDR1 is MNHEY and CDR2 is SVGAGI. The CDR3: CASSYSSGATQYF. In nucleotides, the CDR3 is TGTGCCAGCAGTTACTCCTCCGGGGCGACCCAGTACTTC.

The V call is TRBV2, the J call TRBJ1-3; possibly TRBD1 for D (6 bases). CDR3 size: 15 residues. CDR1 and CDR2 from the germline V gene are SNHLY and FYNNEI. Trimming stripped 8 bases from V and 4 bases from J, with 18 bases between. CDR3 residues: CASLNRRQEGNTIYF. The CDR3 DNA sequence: TGTGCCAGCCTCAACAGACGACAGGAGGGAAACACCATATATTTT.

CDR3 DNA: TGTGCCAGCAGTCTGTCAGGCCGCCAAGAGACCCAGTACTTC. Translating gives CASSLSGRQETQYF. The rearrangement uses TRBV7-2 and TRBJ2-5; D is unclear. Germline values: CDR1 SGHTA, CDR2 FQGNSA. The CDR3 sequence is 14 residues long. Trimming stripped 6 bases from V and 1 base from J, with 12 bases between.

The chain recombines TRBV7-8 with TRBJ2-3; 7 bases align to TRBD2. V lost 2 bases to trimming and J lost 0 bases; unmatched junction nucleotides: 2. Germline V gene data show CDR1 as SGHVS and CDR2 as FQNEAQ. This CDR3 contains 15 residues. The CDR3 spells CASSLLRESTDTQYF. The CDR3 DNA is TGTGCCAGCAGCTTACTGCGGGAGAGCACAGATACGCAGTATTTT.